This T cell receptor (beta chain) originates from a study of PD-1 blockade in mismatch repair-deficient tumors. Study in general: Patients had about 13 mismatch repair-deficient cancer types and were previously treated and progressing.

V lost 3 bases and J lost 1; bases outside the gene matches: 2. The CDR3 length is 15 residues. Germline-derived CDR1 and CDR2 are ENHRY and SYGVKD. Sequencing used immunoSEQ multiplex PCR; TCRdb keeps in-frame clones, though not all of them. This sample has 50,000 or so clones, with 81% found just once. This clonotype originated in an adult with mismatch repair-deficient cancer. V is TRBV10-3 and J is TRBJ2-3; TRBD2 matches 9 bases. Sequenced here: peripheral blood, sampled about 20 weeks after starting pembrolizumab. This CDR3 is CAISDRLAGTDTQYF. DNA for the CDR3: TGTGCCATCAGTGACAGACTAGCGGGCACAGATACGCAGTATTTT.